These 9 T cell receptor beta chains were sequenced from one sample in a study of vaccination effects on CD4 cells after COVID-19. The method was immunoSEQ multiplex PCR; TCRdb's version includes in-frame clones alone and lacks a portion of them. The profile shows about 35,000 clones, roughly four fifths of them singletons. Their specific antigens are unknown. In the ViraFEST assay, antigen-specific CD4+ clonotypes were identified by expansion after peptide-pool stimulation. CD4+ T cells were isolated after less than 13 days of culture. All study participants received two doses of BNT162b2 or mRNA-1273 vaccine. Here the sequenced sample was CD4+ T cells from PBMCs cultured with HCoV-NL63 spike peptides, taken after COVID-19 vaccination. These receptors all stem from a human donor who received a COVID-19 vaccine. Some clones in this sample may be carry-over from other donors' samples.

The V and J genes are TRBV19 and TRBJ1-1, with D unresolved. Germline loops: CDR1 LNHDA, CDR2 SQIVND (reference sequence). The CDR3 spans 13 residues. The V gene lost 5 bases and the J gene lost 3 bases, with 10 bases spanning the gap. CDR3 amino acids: CASSLPPYTEAFF. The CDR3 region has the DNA TGTGCCAGTAGTCTCCCCCCATACACTGAAGCTTTCTTT.

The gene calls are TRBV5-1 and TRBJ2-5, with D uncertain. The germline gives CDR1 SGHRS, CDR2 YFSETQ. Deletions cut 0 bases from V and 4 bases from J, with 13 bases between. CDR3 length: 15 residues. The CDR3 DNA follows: TGCGCCAGCAGCTTGGAGTTGGGGATTGGAGAGACCCAGTACTTC. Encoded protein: CASSLELGIGETQYF. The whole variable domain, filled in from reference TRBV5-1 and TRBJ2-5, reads KAGVTQTPRYLIKTRGQQVTLSCSPISGHRSVSWYQQTPGQGLQFLFEYFSETQRNKGNFPGRFSGRQFSNSRSEMNVSTLELGDSALYLCASSLELGIGETQYFGPGTRLLVL.

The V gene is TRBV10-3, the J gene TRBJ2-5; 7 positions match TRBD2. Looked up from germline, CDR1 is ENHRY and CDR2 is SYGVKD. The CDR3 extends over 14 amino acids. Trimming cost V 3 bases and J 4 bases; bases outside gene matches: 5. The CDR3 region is CAISEFREAETQYF. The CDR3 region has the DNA TGTGCCATCAGTGAATTCCGGGAGGCAGAGACCCAGTACTTC.

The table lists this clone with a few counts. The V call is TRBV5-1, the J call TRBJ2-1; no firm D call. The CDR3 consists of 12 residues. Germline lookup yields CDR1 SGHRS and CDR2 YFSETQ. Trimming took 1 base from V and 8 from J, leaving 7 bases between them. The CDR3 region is CASSLSTDEQFF. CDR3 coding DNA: TGCGCCAGCAGCTTGAGTACGGATGAGCAGTTCTTC.

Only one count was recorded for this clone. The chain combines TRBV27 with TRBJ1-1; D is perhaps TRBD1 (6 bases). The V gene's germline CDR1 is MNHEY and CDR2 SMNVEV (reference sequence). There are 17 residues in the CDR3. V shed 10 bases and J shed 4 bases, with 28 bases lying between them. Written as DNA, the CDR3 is TGTGCCACCTCCCCTCCTAAGGGCGCGGGGGCCAGCACTGAAGCTTTCTTT. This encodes CATSPPKGAGASTEAFF.

DNA for the CDR3: TGCGCCAGCAGTGAGACAATCCAAGAGACCCAGTACTTC. It yields the protein CASSETIQETQYF. This chain connects TRBV10-1 to TRBJ2-5; D is uncertain. The CDR3 consists of 13 residues. V dropped 2 bases and J dropped 1 base, with 5 bases sitting between them. Germline assignment: CDR1 WNHNN and CDR2 SYGVQD (reference sequence).

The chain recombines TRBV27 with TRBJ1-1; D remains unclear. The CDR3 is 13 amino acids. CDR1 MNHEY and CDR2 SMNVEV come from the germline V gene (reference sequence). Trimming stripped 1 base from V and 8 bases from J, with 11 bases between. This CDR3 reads CASSLYPMGEAFF. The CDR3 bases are TGTGCCAGCAGTTTATACCCGATGGGGGAAGCTTTCTTT.

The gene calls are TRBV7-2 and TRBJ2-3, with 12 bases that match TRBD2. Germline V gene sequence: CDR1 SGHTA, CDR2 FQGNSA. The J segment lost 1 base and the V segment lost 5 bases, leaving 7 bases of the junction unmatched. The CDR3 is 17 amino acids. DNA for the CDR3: TGTGCCAGCAGCCGTAAAAGACTAGCGGGGGGCACAGATACGCAGTATTTT. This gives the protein CASSRKRLAGGTDTQYF.

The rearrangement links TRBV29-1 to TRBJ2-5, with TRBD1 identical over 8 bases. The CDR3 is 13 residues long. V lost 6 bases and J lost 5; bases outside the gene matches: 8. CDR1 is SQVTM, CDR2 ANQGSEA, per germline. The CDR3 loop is CSVAGQGKETQYF. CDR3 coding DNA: TGCAGCGTGGCAGGACAGGGAAAGGAGACCCAGTACTTC. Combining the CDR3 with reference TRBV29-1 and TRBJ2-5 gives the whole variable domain SAVISQKPSRDICQRGTSLTIQCQVDSQVTMMFWYRQQPGQSLTLIATANQGSEATYESGFVIDKFPISRPNLTFSTLTVSNMSPEDSSIYLCSVAGQGKETQYFGPGTRLLVL.